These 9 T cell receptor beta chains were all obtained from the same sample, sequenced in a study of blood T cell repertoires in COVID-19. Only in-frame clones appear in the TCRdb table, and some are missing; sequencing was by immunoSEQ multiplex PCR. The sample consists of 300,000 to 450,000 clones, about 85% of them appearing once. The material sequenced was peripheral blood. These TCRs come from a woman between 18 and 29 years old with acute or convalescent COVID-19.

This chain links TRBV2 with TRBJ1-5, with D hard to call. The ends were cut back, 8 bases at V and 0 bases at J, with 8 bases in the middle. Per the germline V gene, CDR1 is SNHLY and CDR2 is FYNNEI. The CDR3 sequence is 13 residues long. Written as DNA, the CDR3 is TGTGCCAGCCGGGAGGTTAGCAATCAGCCCCAGCATTTT. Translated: CASREVSNQPQHF.

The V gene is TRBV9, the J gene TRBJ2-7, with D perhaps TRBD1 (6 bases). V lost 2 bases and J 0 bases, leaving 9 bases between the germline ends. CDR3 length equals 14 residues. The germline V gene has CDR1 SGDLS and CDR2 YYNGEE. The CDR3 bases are TGTGCCAGCAGCGTTACAGGGTTCTCCTACGAGCAGTACTTC. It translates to CASSVTGFSYEQYF.

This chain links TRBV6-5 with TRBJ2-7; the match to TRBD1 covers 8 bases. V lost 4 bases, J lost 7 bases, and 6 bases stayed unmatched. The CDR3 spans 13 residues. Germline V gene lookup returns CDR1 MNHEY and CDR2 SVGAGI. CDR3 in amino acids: CASSSTGAEEQYF. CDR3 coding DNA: TGTGCCAGCAGTTCGACAGGGGCTGAAGAGCAGTACTTC.

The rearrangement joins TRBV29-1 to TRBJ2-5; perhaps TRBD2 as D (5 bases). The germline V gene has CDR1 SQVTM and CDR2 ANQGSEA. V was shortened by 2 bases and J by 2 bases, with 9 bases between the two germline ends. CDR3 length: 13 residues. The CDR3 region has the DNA TGCAGCGTTGAAAAGCCGGGACAAGAGACCCAGTACTTC. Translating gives CSVEKPGQETQYF.

The DNA for the CDR3 is TGTGCCAGCAGCGCTGGGAGGGGTAATAAAGATACGCAGTATTTT. Translated: CASSAGRGNKDTQYF. This chain joins TRBV9 and TRBJ2-3, with 7 bases identical to TRBD2. Germline CDR1 is SGDLS and CDR2 is YYNGEE. The CDR3 totals 15 residues. The V gene end was trimmed by 3 bases and the J gene end by 5 bases; junction bases not matched to a gene: 9.

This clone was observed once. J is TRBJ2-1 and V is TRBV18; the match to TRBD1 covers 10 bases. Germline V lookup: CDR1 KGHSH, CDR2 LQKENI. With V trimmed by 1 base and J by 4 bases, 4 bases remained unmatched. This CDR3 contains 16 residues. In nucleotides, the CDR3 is TGTGCCAGCTCACCACGACAGGGGGCAACGTACAATGAGCAGTTCTTC. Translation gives CASSPRQGATYNEQFF.

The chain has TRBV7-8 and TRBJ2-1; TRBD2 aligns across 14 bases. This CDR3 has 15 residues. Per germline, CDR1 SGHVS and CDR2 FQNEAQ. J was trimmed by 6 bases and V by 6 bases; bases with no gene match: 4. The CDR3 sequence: CASRETSGRANEQFF. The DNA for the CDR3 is TGTGCCAGCAGGGAGACTAGCGGGAGGGCCAATGAGCAGTTCTTC.

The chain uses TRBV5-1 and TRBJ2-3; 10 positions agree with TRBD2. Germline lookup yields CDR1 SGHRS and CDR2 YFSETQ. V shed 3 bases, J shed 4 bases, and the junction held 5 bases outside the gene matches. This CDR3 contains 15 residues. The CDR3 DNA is TGCGCCAGCAGCTCAATAGCGGGGGGTTCAGATACGCAGTATTTT. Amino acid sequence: CASSSIAGGSDTQYF.

The CDR3 DNA reads as TGTGCCAGCAGACTCGGGACAGCCACCTACGAGCAGTACTTC. Protein: CASRLGTATYEQYF. The chain links TRBV6-5 to TRBJ2-7, with 7 bases identical to TRBD1. Germline assignment: CDR1 MNHEY and CDR2 SVGAGI. Losses at the gene ends were 6 bases for V and 2 bases for J; bases not matched to a gene: 7. This CDR3 comprises 14 residues.